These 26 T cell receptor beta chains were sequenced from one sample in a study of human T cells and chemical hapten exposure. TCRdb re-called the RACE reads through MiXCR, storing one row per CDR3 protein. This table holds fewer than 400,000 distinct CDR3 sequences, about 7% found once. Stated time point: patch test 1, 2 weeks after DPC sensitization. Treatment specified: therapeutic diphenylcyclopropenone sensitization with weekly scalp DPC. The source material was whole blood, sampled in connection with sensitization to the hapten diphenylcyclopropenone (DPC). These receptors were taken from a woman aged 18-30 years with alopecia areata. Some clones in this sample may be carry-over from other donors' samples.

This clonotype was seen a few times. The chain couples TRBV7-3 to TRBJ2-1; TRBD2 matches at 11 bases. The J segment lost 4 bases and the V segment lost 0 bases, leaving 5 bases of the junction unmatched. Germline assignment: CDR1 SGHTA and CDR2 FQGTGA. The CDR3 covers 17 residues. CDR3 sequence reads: CASSLTTSGAAYNEQFF. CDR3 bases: TGTGCCAGCAGCTTAACGACTAGCGGGGCGGCGTACAATGAGCAGTTCTTC.

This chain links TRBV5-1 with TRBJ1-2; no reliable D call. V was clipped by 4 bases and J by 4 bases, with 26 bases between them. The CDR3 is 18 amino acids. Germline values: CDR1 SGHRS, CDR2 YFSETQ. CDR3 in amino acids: CASSRTGAPRRISYGYTF. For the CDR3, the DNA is TGCGCCAGCAGCCGAACGGGAGCTCCTAGGAGGATAAGCTATGGCTACACCTTC.

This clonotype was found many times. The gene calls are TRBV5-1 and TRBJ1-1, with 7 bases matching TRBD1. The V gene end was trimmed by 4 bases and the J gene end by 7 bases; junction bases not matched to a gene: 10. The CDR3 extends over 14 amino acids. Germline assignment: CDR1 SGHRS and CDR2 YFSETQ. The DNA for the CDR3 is TGCGCCAGCAGCCCCGCGCAGGGGGGAGGTGAAGCTTTCTTT. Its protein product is CASSPAQGGGEAFF.

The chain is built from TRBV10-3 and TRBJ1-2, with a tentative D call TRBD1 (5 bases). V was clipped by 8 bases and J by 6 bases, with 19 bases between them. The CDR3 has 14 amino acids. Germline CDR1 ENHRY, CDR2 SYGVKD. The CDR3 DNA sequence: TGTGCCATCGGATTTTCGACAGAAGTACATGGCTACACCTTC. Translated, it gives CAIGFSTEVHGYTF.

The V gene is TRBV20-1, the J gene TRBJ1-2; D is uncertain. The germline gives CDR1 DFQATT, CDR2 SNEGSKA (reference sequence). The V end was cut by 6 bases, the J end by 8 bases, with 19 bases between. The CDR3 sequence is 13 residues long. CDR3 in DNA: TGCAGTGCACCCCCCGTCGGACTTTGGGGCTACACCTTC. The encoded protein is CSAPPVGLWGYTF.

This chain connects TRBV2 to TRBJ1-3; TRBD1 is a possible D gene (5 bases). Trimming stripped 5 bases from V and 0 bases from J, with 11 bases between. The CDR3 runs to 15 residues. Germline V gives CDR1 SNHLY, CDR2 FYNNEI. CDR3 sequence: CASSTNRNSGNTIYF. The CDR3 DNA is TGTGCCAGCAGTACAAACAGGAACTCTGGAAACACCATATATTTT. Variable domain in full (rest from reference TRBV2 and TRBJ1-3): EPEVTQTPSHQVTQMGQEVILRCVPISNHLYFYWYRQILGQKVEFLVSFYNNEISEKSEIFDDQFSVERPDGSNFTLKIRSTKLEDSAMYFCASSTNRNSGNTIYFGEGSWLTVV.

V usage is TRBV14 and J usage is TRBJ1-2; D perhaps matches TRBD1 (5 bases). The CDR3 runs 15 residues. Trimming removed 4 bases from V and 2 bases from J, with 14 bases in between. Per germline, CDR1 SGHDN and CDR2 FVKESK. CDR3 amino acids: CASSPWGSPNYGYTF. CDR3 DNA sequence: TGTGCCAGCAGCCCCTGGGGCAGTCCCAACTATGGCTACACCTTC.

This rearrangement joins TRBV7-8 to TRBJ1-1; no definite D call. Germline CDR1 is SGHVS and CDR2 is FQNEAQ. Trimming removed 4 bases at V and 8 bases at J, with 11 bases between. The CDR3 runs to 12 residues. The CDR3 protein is CASSSRLGEAFF. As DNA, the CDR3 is TGTGCCAGCAGCTCACGGTTGGGGGAAGCTTTCTTT.

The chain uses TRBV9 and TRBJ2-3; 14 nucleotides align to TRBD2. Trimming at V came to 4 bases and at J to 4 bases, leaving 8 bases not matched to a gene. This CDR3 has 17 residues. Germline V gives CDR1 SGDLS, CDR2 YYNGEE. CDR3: CASSQLPGLAGADTQYF. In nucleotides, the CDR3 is TGTGCCAGCAGCCAACTTCCGGGACTAGCGGGGGCAGATACGCAGTATTTT.

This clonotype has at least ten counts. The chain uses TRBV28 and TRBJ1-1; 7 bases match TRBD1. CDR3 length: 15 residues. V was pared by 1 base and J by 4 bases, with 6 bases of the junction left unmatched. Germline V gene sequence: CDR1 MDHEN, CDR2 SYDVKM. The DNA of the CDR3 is TGTGCCAGCAGTTTATCCCCGACAGGGACCACTGAAGCTTTCTTT. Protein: CASSLSPTGTTEAFF.

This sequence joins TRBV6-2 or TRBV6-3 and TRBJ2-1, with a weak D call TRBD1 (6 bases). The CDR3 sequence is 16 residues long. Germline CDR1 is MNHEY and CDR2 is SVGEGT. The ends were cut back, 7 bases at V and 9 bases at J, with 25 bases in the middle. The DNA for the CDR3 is TGTGCCAGCACCTCTAGGGTGGCAGGGGACCTCGGTGAGCAGTTCTTC. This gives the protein CASTSRVAGDLGEQFF.

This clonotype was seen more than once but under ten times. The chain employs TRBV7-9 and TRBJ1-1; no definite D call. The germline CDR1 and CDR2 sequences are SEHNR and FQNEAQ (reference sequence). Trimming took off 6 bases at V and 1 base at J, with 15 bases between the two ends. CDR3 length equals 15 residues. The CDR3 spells CASSSMGSPNTEAFF. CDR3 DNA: TGTGCCAGCAGTTCTATGGGGTCCCCGAACACTGAAGCTTTCTTT.

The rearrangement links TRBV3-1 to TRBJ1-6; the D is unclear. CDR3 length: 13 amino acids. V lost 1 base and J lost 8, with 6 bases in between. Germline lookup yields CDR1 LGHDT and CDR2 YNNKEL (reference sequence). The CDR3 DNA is TGTGCCAGCAGCCAAGTTCAGGATTCACCCCTCCACTTT. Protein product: CASSQVQDSPLHF.

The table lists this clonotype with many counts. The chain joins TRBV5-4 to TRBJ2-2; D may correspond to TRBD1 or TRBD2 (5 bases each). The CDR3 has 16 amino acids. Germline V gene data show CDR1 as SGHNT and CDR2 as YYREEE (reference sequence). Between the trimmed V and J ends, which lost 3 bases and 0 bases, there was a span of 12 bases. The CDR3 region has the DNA TGTGCCAGCAGCTCACCTGGGACGCCGAACACCGGGGAGCTGTTTTTT. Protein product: CASSSPGTPNTGELFF.

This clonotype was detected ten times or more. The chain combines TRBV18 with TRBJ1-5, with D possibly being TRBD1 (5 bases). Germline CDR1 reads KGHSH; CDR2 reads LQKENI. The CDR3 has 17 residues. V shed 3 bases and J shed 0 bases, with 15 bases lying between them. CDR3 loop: CASSPVGQGLSNQPQHF. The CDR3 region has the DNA TGTGCCAGCTCACCCGTGGGGCAGGGCCTTAGCAATCAGCCCCAGCATTTT.

CDR3 nucleotides: TGCAGTGCTAGCCAACCGGGACCAAAATCGGTTTTCTTT. It is translated as CSASQPGPKSVFF. The J gene is TRBJ1-1, the V gene TRBV20-1; possible D gene TRBD1, 5 bases. This CDR3 is built from 13 residues. Germline-derived CDR1 and CDR2 are DFQATT and SNEGSKA (reference sequence). V lost 3 bases, J lost 13 bases, and 21 bases lay in between.

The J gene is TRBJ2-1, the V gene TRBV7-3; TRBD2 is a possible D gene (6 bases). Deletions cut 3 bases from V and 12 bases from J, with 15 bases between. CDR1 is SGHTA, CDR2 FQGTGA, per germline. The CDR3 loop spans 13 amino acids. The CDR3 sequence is CASSLERGVGQFF. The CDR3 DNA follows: TGTGCCAGCAGCTTGGAGCGCGGGGTGGGGCAGTTCTTC.

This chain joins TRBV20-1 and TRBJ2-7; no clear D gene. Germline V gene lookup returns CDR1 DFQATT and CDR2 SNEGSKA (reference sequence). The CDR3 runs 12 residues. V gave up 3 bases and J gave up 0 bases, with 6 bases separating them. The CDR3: CSARNSSYEQYF. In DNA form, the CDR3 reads TGCAGTGCTAGGAACAGCTCCTACGAGCAGTACTTC.

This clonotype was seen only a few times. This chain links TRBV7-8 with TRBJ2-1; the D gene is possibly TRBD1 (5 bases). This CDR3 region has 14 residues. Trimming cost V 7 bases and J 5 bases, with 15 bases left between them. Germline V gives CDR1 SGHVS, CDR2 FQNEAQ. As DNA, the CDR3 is TGTGCCAGCACCTCAGGGCGTCTAAACAATGAGCAGTTCTTC. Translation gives CASTSGRLNNEQFF.

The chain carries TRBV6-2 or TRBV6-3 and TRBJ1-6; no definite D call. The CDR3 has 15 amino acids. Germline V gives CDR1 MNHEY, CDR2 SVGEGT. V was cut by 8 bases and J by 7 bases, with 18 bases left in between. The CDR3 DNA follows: TGTGCCAGCTGTCCTATACTGACGAGGAATTCACCCCTCCACTTT. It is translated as CASCPILTRNSPLHF.

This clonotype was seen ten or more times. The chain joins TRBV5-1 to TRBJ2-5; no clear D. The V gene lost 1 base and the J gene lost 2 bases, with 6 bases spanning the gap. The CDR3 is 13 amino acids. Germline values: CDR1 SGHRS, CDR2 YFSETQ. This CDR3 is CASSLPPQETQYF. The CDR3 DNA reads TGCGCCAGCAGCTTGCCCCCTCAAGAGACCCAGTACTTC.

CDR3 amino acids: CASSSDGDYGYTF. The CDR3 DNA is TGTGCCAGCAGTTCGGACGGAGACTATGGCTACACCTTC. The chain joins TRBV6-5 to TRBJ1-2; D remains ambiguous. Trimming pared 4 bases from V and 3 bases from J, leaving 9 bases between. The germline gives CDR1 MNHEY, CDR2 SVGAGI. The length of the CDR3 is 13 residues.

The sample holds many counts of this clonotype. CDR3 residues: CASSATSGGSTDTQYF. CDR3 nucleotide sequence: TGTGCCAGCAGTGCGACTAGCGGGGGTTCCACAGATACGCAGTATTTT. The V and J genes are TRBV6-4 and TRBJ2-3; TRBD2 matches 12 bases. Germline CDR1 is MRHNA and CDR2 is SNTAGT. Trimming took 4 bases from V and 2 from J; bases not matched to a gene: 4. This CDR3 contains 16 residues.

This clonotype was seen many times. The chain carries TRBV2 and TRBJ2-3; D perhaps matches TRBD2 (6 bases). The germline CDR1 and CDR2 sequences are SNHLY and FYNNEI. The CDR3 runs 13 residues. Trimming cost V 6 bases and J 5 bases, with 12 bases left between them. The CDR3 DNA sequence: TGTGCCAGCAGACGCGGGGCTGAAGATACGCAGTATTTT. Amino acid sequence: CASRRGAEDTQYF.

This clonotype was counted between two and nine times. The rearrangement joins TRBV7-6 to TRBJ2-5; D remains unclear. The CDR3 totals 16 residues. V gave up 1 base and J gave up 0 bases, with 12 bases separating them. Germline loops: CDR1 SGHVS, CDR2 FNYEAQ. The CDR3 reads CASSLGTLSHQETQYF. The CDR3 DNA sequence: TGTGCCAGCAGCTTAGGCACTTTATCCCACCAAGAGACCCAGTACTTC.

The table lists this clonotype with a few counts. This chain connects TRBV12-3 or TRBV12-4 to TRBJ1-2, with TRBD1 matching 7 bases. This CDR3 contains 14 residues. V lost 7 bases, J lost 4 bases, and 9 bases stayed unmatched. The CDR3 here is CASNHQGVGYGYTF. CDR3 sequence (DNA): TGTGCCAGCAACCACCAGGGGGTCGGCTATGGCTACACCTTC.